This is a list of T cell receptor beta chains from one sample in a study of siplizumab effects on memory and regulatory T cells. Their target antigens are unknown. Measured with immunoSEQ multiplex PCR; TCRdb has only the in-frame clones, and not every one. The data hold about 20,000 clones, with around half observed a single time. The sequenced sample consisted of CFSE-low (dividing) CD4+ T cells sorted from an allogeneic mixed lymphocyte reaction. The receptors here all came from a human donor in good health; the cells came from an allogeneic mixed lymphocyte reaction. CDR3s include the opening cysteine and the closing phenylalanine or tryptophan. The order of the fields is D gene, J gene, clone size, V gene, CDR3 DNA, CDR3 protein. D genes are given only for firm matches. Part of the rows lack a size; the others show once, few, many or a class for expanded clones.

d_gene: .
j_gene: TRBJ2-7
abundance: .
v_gene: TRBV28
CDR3nt: TGTGCCAGCAGTTTCTCGAACCCGTCCTACGAGCAGTACTTC
CDR3aa: CASSFSNPSYEQYF

d_gene: TRBD2
j_gene: TRBJ2-7
abundance: .
v_gene: TRBV5-4
CDR3nt: TGTGCCAGCAGCCCTTCTAGCGGGGACTACGAGCAGTACTTC
CDR3aa: CASSPSSGDYEQYF

d_gene: TRBD2
j_gene: TRBJ2-5
abundance: few
v_gene: TRBV5-8
CDR3nt: TGTGCCAGCAGCTTGGTTCGACTAGCGGGGTACCAAGAGACCCAGTACTTC
CDR3aa: CASSLVRLAGYQETQYF

d_gene: TRBD2
j_gene: TRBJ2-1
abundance: medium-sized
v_gene: TRBV6-6
CDR3nt: TGTGCCAGCAGTTACTATGGCGGGAGCTCCTACAATGAGCAGTTCTTC
CDR3aa: CASSYYGGSSYNEQFF

d_gene: .
j_gene: TRBJ2-5
abundance: .
v_gene: TRBV19
CDR3nt: TGTGCCAGTAGTGCCCTCGGGGAGACCCAGTACTTC
CDR3aa: CASSALGETQYF

d_gene: .
j_gene: TRBJ1-5
abundance: medium-sized
v_gene: TRBV19
CDR3nt: TGTGCCAGTAGTATCTCTGGCCCTAATCAGCCCCAGCATTTT
CDR3aa: CASSISGPNQPQHF

d_gene: .
j_gene: TRBJ1-1
abundance: .
v_gene: TRBV5-4
CDR3nt: TGTGCCAGCAGCCAAACAGGGATTGCTGAAGCTTTCTTT
CDR3aa: CASSQTGIAEAFF

d_gene: .
j_gene: TRBJ1-4
abundance: few
v_gene: TRBV18
CDR3nt: TGTGCCAGCTCACCACCGTCTGAGGGTCGGAGGGAAAAACTGTTTTTT
CDR3aa: CASSPPSEGRREKLFF

d_gene: TRBD1
j_gene: TRBJ1-1
abundance: few
v_gene: TRBV28
CDR3nt: TGTGCCAGCAGATTCGGGACAGTTAACACTGAAGCTTTCTTT
CDR3aa: CASRFGTVNTEAFF

d_gene: .
j_gene: TRBJ1-5
abundance: few
v_gene: TRBV28
CDR3nt: TGTGCCAGCAGTTTGGATAGCAATCAGCCCCAGCATTTT
CDR3aa: CASSLDSNQPQHF

d_gene: .
j_gene: TRBJ2-5
abundance: few
v_gene: TRBV11-2
CDR3nt: TGTGCCAGCAGCCCAGACGGGTCGCAAGAGACCCAGTACTTC
CDR3aa: CASSPDGSQETQYF

d_gene: TRBD1
j_gene: TRBJ2-1
abundance: few
v_gene: TRBV18
CDR3nt: TGTGCCAGCTCGACGACAGGGGATGAGCAGTTCTTC
CDR3aa: CASSTTGDEQFF

d_gene: .
j_gene: TRBJ1-5
abundance: .
v_gene: TRBV10-1
CDR3nt: TGCGCCAGCAAATTATTCCGGGGAACGGGCAATCAGCCCCAGCATTTT
CDR3aa: CASKLFRGTGNQPQHF

d_gene: TRBD1
j_gene: TRBJ2-7
abundance: .
v_gene: TRBV18
CDR3nt: TGTGCCAGCTCACCAATAAGGACAGGGCGCCACGAGCAGTACTTC
CDR3aa: CASSPIRTGRHEQYF

d_gene: TRBD2
j_gene: TRBJ2-5
abundance: few
v_gene: TRBV5-1
CDR3nt: TGCGCCAGCAGCTGGGGACTAGCGGATGGGACCCAGTACTTC
CDR3aa: CASSWGLADGTQYF

d_gene: TRBD1
j_gene: TRBJ2-2
abundance: few
v_gene: TRBV10-1
CDR3nt: TGCGCCAGCAGTCTCGTGTTCACAGGGGGCAAGAACACCGGGGAGCTGTTTTTT
CDR3aa: CASSLVFTGGKNTGELFF

d_gene: .
j_gene: TRBJ1-4
abundance: .
v_gene: TRBV7-9
CDR3nt: TGTGCCAGCAGCCCTGGGGGTAATGAAAAACTGTTTTTT
CDR3aa: CASSPGGNEKLFF

d_gene: .
j_gene: TRBJ1-2
abundance: .
v_gene: TRBV6-6
CDR3nt: TGTGCCAGCAGTTACGGGGGGCAGAGAGGCTACACCTTC
CDR3aa: CASSYGGQRGYTF

d_gene: TRBD1
j_gene: TRBJ2-5
abundance: .
v_gene: TRBV18
CDR3nt: TGTGCCAGCTCACCACCGGGACAGGGAGGAGAGACCCAGTACTTC
CDR3aa: CASSPPGQGGETQYF

d_gene: .
j_gene: TRBJ1-2
abundance: .
v_gene: TRBV7-9
CDR3nt: TGTGCCAGCAGCTTTGACAATTTCTATGGCTACACCTTC
CDR3aa: CASSFDNFYGYTF

d_gene: .
j_gene: TRBJ1-2
abundance: few
v_gene: TRBV6-5
CDR3nt: TGTGCCAGCAGTTACGGCCCGGTCGGGTATGGCTACACCTTC
CDR3aa: CASSYGPVGYGYTF

d_gene: TRBD1
j_gene: TRBJ1-1
abundance: medium-sized
v_gene: TRBV10-3
CDR3nt: TGTGCCATCAGCCCGGGACAGGGGGCTACTGAAGCTTTCTTT
CDR3aa: CAISPGQGATEAFF

d_gene: .
j_gene: TRBJ2-5
abundance: few
v_gene: TRBV6-6
CDR3nt: TGTGCCAGCAGCCAGGGACAAACTAAAGAGACCCAGTACTTC
CDR3aa: CASSQGQTKETQYF

d_gene: TRBD1
j_gene: TRBJ2-3
abundance: once
v_gene: TRBV5-1
CDR3nt: TGCGCCAGCAGCTCCGGACAGGGCAGCGCAGATACGCAGTATTTT
CDR3aa: CASSSGQGSADTQYF

d_gene: .
j_gene: TRBJ2-5
abundance: large
v_gene: TRBV7-2
CDR3nt: TGTGCCAGCAGCCCAGTCGTTGCAGAGACCCAGTACTTC
CDR3aa: CASSPVVAETQYF

d_gene: .
j_gene: TRBJ1-6
abundance: .
v_gene: TRBV7-2
CDR3nt: TGTGCCAGCAGCTCCAGGGATCAAAATTCACCCCTCCACTTT
CDR3aa: CASSSRDQNSPLHF

d_gene: .
j_gene: TRBJ2-3
abundance: .
v_gene: TRBV28
CDR3nt: TGTGCCAGCAGTTTGTCTCCGGCCGCAGATACGCAGTATTTT
CDR3aa: CASSLSPAADTQYF

d_gene: .
j_gene: TRBJ2-1
abundance: few
v_gene: TRBV27
CDR3nt: TGTGCCAGCAGCCTTACTTCGCCCGGGGTCTCCTACAATGAGCAGTTCTTC
CDR3aa: CASSLTSPGVSYNEQFF

d_gene: .
j_gene: TRBJ2-3
abundance: .
v_gene: TRBV7-2
CDR3nt: TGTGCCAGCAGCTTATACCGGGGATTCGATACGCAGTATTTT
CDR3aa: CASSLYRGFDTQYF

d_gene: .
j_gene: TRBJ1-1
abundance: few
v_gene: TRBV6-6
CDR3nt: TGTGCCAGCAGTTACTCGCAGGGAAATGAAGCTTTCTTT
CDR3aa: CASSYSQGNEAFF

d_gene: .
j_gene: TRBJ1-5
abundance: .
v_gene: TRBV7-3
CDR3nt: TGTGCCAGCAGCTTAGGTAGGGGCCAGCCCCAGCATTTT
CDR3aa: CASSLGRGQPQHF

d_gene: TRBD2
j_gene: TRBJ2-1
abundance: .
v_gene: TRBV7-3
CDR3nt: TGTGCCAGCAGCTTCGAGCGGGGCAATGAGCAGTTCTTC
CDR3aa: CASSFERGNEQFF

d_gene: .
j_gene: TRBJ2-5
abundance: once
v_gene: TRBV6-4
CDR3nt: TGTGCCAGCAGTGAGACTAGGGGAGAGACCCAGTACTTC
CDR3aa: CASSETRGETQYF

d_gene: TRBD1
j_gene: TRBJ2-1
abundance: .
v_gene: TRBV7-3
CDR3nt: TGTGCCAGCAGCTCTAGGGACAGGGGTGAGCAGTTCTTC
CDR3aa: CASSSRDRGEQFF

d_gene: TRBD1
j_gene: TRBJ1-4
abundance: .
v_gene: TRBV29-1
CDR3nt: TGCAGCGTCGAGGACAGGCTTAATGAAAAACTGTTTTTT
CDR3aa: CSVEDRLNEKLFF

d_gene: .
j_gene: TRBJ1-1
abundance: .
v_gene: TRBV9
CDR3nt: TGTGCCAGCAGCGTAGGGGGGCTCGGTGAAGCTTTCTTT
CDR3aa: CASSVGGLGEAFF

d_gene: .
j_gene: TRBJ1-6
abundance: medium-sized
v_gene: TRBV6-5
CDR3nt: TGTGCCAGCAGAAATCGGACAGTTTCACCCCTCCACTTT
CDR3aa: CASRNRTVSPLHF

d_gene: .
j_gene: TRBJ1-1
abundance: .
v_gene: TRBV5-8
CDR3nt: TGTGCCAGCAGCTTGGACAGAAACACTGAAGCTTTCTTT
CDR3aa: CASSLDRNTEAFF

d_gene: TRBD1
j_gene: TRBJ1-2
abundance: .
v_gene: TRBV28
CDR3nt: TGTGCCAGCAGGGAGGGGGCGAGCTATGGCTACACCTTC
CDR3aa: CASREGASYGYTF

d_gene: .
j_gene: TRBJ1-3
abundance: .
v_gene: TRBV9
CDR3nt: TGTGCCAGCAGCGTACAGGGCAGAAACACCATATATTTT
CDR3aa: CASSVQGRNTIYF

d_gene: .
j_gene: TRBJ1-2
abundance: .
v_gene: TRBV28
CDR3nt: TGTGCCAGCAGTTTTCGGGGGTTGTTCTATGGCTACACCTTC
CDR3aa: CASSFRGLFYGYTF

d_gene: .
j_gene: TRBJ1-2
abundance: few
v_gene: TRBV7-9
CDR3nt: TGTGCCAGCAGCTCCCTGGACACCTCTAACTATGGCTACACCTTC
CDR3aa: CASSSLDTSNYGYTF

d_gene: .
j_gene: TRBJ2-7
abundance: .
v_gene: TRBV18
CDR3nt: TGTGCCAGCTCACCACACCCGGCCTACGAGCAGTACTTC
CDR3aa: CASSPHPAYEQYF

d_gene: TRBD1
j_gene: TRBJ1-6
abundance: few
v_gene: TRBV5-1
CDR3nt: TGCGCCAGCCGGGACAGGGGATCCTATAATTCACCCCTCCACTTT
CDR3aa: CASRDRGSYNSPLHF

d_gene: .
j_gene: TRBJ2-3
abundance: .
v_gene: TRBV10-3
CDR3nt: TGTGCCAGCAGTTACCCCCCTAGCACAGATACGCAGTATTTT
CDR3aa: CASSYPPSTDTQYF

d_gene: TRBD1
j_gene: TRBJ2-7
abundance: .
v_gene: TRBV5-6
CDR3nt: TGTGCCAGCAGCTTGTTGGCAGGGGGACGATACGAGCAGTACTTC
CDR3aa: CASSLLAGGRYEQYF

d_gene: .
j_gene: TRBJ1-6
abundance: medium-sized
v_gene: TRBV19
CDR3nt: TGTGCCAGTAGTCAAGGACAACTTAATTCACCCCTCCACTTT
CDR3aa: CASSQGQLNSPLHF

d_gene: TRBD2
j_gene: TRBJ2-1
abundance: once
v_gene: TRBV7-7
CDR3nt: TGTGCCAGCAGCTTAGACGGCGGGGGGGCTCATGAGCAGTTCTTC
CDR3aa: CASSLDGGGAHEQFF

d_gene: .
j_gene: TRBJ2-2
abundance: .
v_gene: TRBV18
CDR3nt: TGTGCCAGCTCACCAGGGATTCGGAGGGAGCTGTTTTTT
CDR3aa: CASSPGIRRELFF